The 18 T cell receptor beta chains below were found in one sample sequenced in a study of T cell changes during pregnancy in multiple sclerosis. Profiling relied on immunoSEQ multiplex PCR, and the TCRdb table lists in-frame clones only, not all of them. The table records about 69,000 clones, roughly 93% of them present only once. Here the sequenced sample was peripheral blood, taken in the third trimester of pregnancy. These TCRs come from a female donor with multiple sclerosis, enrolled in a pregnancy study.

The rearrangement links TRBV5-6 to TRBJ2-5; 8 nucleotides align to TRBD2. Per germline, CDR1 SGHDT and CDR2 YYEEEE. The V and J ends lost 4 bases and 4 bases, in that order; junction bases with no gene match: 12. This CDR3 comprises 16 residues. CDR3 sequence (DNA): TGTGCCAGCAGCCGCCCGGGAGGGAGCGAGAGAGAGACCCAGTACTTC. Its translation is CASSRPGGSERETQYF. Complete variable domain (other parts from reference TRBV5-6 and TRBJ2-5): DAGVTQSPTHLIKTRGQQVTLRCSPKSGHDTVSWYQQALGQGPQFIFQYYEEEERQRGNFPDRFSGHQFPNYSSELNVNALLLGDSALYLCASSRPGGSERETQYFGPGTRLLVL.

The CDR3 here is CASKTSVKETQYF. In DNA, the CDR3 is TGTGCCAGCAAGACTAGCGTAAAAGAGACCCAGTACTTC. The chain couples TRBV6-5 to TRBJ2-5, with 8 bases identical to TRBD2. The CDR3 contains 13 residues. With V trimmed by 7 bases and J by 3 bases, 4 bases remained unmatched. Germline CDR1 and CDR2: MNHEY and SVGAGI.

This clone has a single count. The rearrangement links TRBV11-3 to TRBJ2-1; maybe TRBD2 (6 bases). Deletions cut 5 bases from V and 0 bases from J, with 11 bases between. Germline assignment: CDR1 SGHNT and CDR2 YENEEA. The CDR3 is 15 residues long. The CDR3 sequence is CASSLDGSSYNEQFF. The CDR3 DNA is TGTGCCAGCAGCCTTGACGGGAGCTCCTACAATGAGCAGTTCTTC.

This chain links TRBV7-2 with TRBJ2-4; 13 nucleotides line up with TRBD2. Trimming took 5 bases from V and 0 from J; bases not matched to a gene: 10. The CDR3 runs to 19 residues. The germline gives CDR1 SGHTA, CDR2 FQGNSA. The CDR3 loop reads CASSLTSGGPILAKNIQYF. The DNA for the CDR3 is TGTGCCAGCAGCCTGACTAGCGGGGGGCCGATATTAGCCAAAAACATTCAGTACTTC. The full variable domain, its missing parts supplied by reference TRBV7-2 and TRBJ2-4, is GAGVSQSPSNKVTEKGKDVELRCDPISGHTALYWYRQSLGQGLEFLIYFQGNSAPDKSGLPSDRFSAERTGGSVSTLTIQRTQQEDSAVYLCASSLTSGGPILAKNIQYFGAGTRLSVL.

The chain recombines TRBV7-2 with TRBJ2-2; 7 nucleotides agree with TRBD2. V dropped 5 bases and J dropped 7; count of bases not matched to a gene: 10. This CDR3 comprises 15 residues. CDR1 and CDR2 (germline): SGHTA, FQGNSA. CDR3 in amino acids: CASSPRGVRSGELFF. The CDR3 nucleotides are TGTGCCAGCAGCCCCCGGGGGGTGCGGAGCGGGGAGCTGTTTTTT. Using reference TRBV7-2 and TRBJ2-2 for the parts outside the CDR3, the full variable domain is GAGVSQSPSNKVTEKGKDVELRCDPISGHTALYWYRQSLGQGLEFLIYFQGNSAPDKSGLPSDRFSAERTGGSVSTLTIQRTQQEDSAVYLCASSPRGVRSGELFFGEGSRLTVL.

The chain employs TRBV28 and TRBJ1-2; 10 bases are shared with TRBD1. J was trimmed by 2 bases and V by 9 bases; bases with no gene match: 3. The CDR3 is 13 residues long. Germline assignment: CDR1 MDHEN and CDR2 SYDVKM. The CDR3 DNA is TGTGCCAGGAGGGACAGGGGAAACTATGGCTACACCTTC. It encodes CARRDRGNYGYTF.

In its sample, this clone was seen a few times. The rearrangement uses TRBV5-1 and TRBJ1-2; D gene unclear. Germline-derived CDR1 and CDR2 are SGHRS and YFSETQ. Trimming removed 4 bases from V and 2 bases from J, with 9 bases in between. The length of the CDR3 is 13 residues. This CDR3 reads CASSPYGNYGYTF. CDR3 DNA sequence: TGCGCCAGCAGCCCATACGGGAACTATGGCTACACCTTC.

The chain links TRBV2 to TRBJ2-7, with a tentative D call TRBD2 (5 bases). CDR1 and CDR2 from the germline V gene are SNHLY and FYNNEI. The ends were cut back, 8 bases at V and 4 bases at J, with 9 bases in the middle. The CDR3 extends over 11 amino acids. The CDR3 spells CASSEEYEQYF. The CDR3 nucleotides read TGTGCCAGCTCGGAGGAGTACGAGCAGTACTTC.

This rearrangement joins TRBV5-1 to TRBJ1-3; possible D gene TRBD1, 5 bases. This CDR3 is 13 amino acids long. CDR1 and CDR2 (germline): SGHRS, YFSETQ. V lost 6 bases and J 6 bases, leaving 13 bases between the germline ends. This chain's CDR3 is CASTGVPKNTIYF. CDR3 nucleotides: TGCGCCAGCACGGGGGTACCAAAAAACACCATATATTTT.

The chain is built from TRBV30 and TRBJ2-1, with D perhaps TRBD2 (6 bases). V shed 0 bases and J shed 8 bases, with 14 bases lying between them. The CDR3 spans 14 residues. CDR1 GTSNPN and CDR2 SVGIG come from the germline V gene (reference sequence). The CDR3 region has the DNA TGTGCCTGGAGTGTACTAGGAGGGATAGATGAGCAGTTCTTC. Protein product: CAWSVLGGIDEQFF.

The sample holds one count of this clone. The J gene is TRBJ1-1, the V gene TRBV6-1; D is undetermined. V was shortened by 5 bases and J by 0 bases, with 13 bases between the two germline ends. The CDR3 runs to 15 residues. The germline V gene encodes CDR1 MNHNS and CDR2 SASEGT. The CDR3 sequence: CASSKHSSMNTEAFF. In nucleotides, the CDR3 is TGTGCCAGCAGTAAACATTCCAGTATGAACACTGAAGCTTTCTTT.

This clone was counted between two and nine times. V usage is TRBV7-9 and J usage is TRBJ2-3; 12 bases match TRBD2. The CDR3 has 15 amino acids. The germline gives CDR1 SEHNR, CDR2 FQNEAQ (reference sequence). V lost 7 bases, J lost 3 bases, and 5 bases stayed unmatched. The CDR3 DNA reads as TGTGCCAGCACCCTACTAGCGGGGGGTACAGATACGCAGTATTTT. Amino acids: CASTLLAGGTDTQYF.

Concerning this clone itself: The junction departs from germline at one end; a sequencing error may be responsible. The rearrangement uses TRBV5-4 and TRBJ1-2; 7 bases align to TRBD1. Germline CDR1 is SGHNT and CDR2 is YYREEE (reference sequence). The CDR3 totals 14 residues. CDR3 protein: CASSLRQGIYSYTF. As DNA, the CDR3 is TGTGCCAGCAGCCTGAGACAGGGAATCTATAGCTACACCTTC. The full variable domain, completed using reference TRBV5-4 and TRBJ1-2, is ETGVTQSPTHLIKTRGQQVTLRCSSQSGHNTVSWYQQALGQGPQFIFQYYREEENGRGNFPPRFSGLQFPNYSSELNVNALELDDSALYLCASSLRQGIYSYTFGSGTRLTVV.

Concerning this clone: Other DNA variants within this sample encode the same CDR3. This chain links TRBV5-1 with TRBJ2-7; 11 bases match TRBD2. Germline V gives CDR1 SGHRS, CDR2 YFSETQ. The CDR3 loop spans 15 amino acids. V lost 0 bases, J lost 2 bases, and 1 base stayed unmatched. CDR3: CASSLVLAGAYEQYF. The DNA of the CDR3 is TGCGCCAGCAGCTTGGTACTAGCGGGGGCCTACGAGCAGTACTTC.

The chain uses TRBV11-2 and TRBJ2-6, with 16 bases matching TRBD2. There are 18 residues in the CDR3. The trim removed 5 bases at V and 2 bases at J, leaving 3 bases unmatched. Germline-derived CDR1 and CDR2 are SGHAT and FQNNGV. The DNA of the CDR3 is TGTGCCAGCAGCCTGGGACTAGCGGGGGGGACTGGGGCCAACGTCCTGACTTTC. Its translation is CASSLGLAGGTGANVLTF.

This chain joins TRBV5-1 and TRBJ1-5; 7 bases map to TRBD1. J lost 9 bases, V lost 3 bases, and 6 bases had no gene match. The CDR3 sequence is 13 residues long. Germline CDR1 SGHRS, CDR2 YFSETQ. CDR3 residues: CASSWEQGTPQHF. The CDR3 DNA sequence: TGCGCCAGCAGCTGGGAACAGGGGACGCCCCAGCATTTT.

The chain carries TRBV6-1 and TRBJ1-1, with a possible D match to TRBD1 (5 bases). V was cut by 6 bases and J by 2 bases, with 16 bases left in between. The CDR3 spans 15 residues. Germline CDR1 and CDR2: MNHNS and SASEGT. DNA of the CDR3: TGTGCCAGCAGGGCAAGGTTGACAGTTAACACTGAAGCTTTCTTT. This sequence encodes CASRARLTVNTEAFF.

This clone occurred a few times. The chain couples TRBV5-1 to TRBJ1-6, with a possible D match to TRBD1 (5 bases). In germline, CDR1 is SGHRS, CDR2 YFSETQ. Deletions cut 3 bases from V and 13 bases from J, with 20 bases between. The CDR3 totals 15 residues. CDR3 region: CASSYFGGADSPLHF. The CDR3 DNA follows: TGCGCCAGCAGCTACTTCGGGGGAGCAGACTCTCCCCTCCACTTT.